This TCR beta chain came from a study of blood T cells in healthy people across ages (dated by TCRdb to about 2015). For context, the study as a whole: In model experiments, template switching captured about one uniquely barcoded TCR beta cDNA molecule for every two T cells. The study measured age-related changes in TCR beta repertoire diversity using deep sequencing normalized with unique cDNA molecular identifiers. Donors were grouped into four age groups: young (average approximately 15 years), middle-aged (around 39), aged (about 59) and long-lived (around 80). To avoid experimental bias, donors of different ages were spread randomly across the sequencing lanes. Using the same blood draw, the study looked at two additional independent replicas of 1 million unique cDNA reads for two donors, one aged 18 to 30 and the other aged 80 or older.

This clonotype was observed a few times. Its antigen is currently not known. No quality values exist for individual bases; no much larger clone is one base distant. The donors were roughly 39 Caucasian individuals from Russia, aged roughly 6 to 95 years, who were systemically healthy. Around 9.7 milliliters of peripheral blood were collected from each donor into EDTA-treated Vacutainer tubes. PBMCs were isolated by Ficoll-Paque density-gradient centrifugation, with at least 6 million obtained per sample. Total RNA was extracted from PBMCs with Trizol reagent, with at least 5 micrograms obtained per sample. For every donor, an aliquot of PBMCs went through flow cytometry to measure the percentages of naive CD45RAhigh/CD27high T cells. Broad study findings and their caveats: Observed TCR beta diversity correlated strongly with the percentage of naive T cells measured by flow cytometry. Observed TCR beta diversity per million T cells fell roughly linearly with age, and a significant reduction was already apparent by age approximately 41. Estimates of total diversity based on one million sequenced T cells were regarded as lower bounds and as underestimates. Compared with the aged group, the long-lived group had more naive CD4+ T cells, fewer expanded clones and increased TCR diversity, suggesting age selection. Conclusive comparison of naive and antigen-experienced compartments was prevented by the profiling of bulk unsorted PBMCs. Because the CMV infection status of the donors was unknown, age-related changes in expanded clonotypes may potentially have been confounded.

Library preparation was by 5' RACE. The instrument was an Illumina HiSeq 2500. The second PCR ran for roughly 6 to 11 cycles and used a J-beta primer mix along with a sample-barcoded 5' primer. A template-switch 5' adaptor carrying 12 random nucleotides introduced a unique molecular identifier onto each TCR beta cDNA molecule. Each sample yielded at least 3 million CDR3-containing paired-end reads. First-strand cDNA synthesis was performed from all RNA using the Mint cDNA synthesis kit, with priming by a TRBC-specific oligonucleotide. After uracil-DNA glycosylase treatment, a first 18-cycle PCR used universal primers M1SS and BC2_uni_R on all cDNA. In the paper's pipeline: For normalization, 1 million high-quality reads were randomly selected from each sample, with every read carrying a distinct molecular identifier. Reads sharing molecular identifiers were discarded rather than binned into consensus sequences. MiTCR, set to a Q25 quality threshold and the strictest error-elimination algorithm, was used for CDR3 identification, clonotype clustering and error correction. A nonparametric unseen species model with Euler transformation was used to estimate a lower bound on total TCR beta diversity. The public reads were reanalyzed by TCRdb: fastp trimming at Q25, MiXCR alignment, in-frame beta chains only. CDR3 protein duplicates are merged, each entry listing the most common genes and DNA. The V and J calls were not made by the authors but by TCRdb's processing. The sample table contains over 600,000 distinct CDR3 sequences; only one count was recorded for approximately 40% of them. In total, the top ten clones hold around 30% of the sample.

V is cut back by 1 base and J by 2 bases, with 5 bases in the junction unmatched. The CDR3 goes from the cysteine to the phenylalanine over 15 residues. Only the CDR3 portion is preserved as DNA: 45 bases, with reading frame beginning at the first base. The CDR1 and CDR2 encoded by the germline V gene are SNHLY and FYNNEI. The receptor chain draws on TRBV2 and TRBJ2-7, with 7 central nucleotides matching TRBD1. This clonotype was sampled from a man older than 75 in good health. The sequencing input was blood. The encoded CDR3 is CASSEGVGGPYEQYF. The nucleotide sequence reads TGTGCCAGCAGTGAAGGCGTAGGGGGCCCCTACGAGCAGTACTTC. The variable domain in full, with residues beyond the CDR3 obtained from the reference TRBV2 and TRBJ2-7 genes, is EPEVTQTPSHQVTQMGQEVILRCVPISNHLYFYWYRQILGQKVEFLVSFYNNEISEKSEIFDDQFSVERPDGSNFTLKIRSTKLEDSAMYFCASSEGVGGPYEQYFGPGTRLTVT.